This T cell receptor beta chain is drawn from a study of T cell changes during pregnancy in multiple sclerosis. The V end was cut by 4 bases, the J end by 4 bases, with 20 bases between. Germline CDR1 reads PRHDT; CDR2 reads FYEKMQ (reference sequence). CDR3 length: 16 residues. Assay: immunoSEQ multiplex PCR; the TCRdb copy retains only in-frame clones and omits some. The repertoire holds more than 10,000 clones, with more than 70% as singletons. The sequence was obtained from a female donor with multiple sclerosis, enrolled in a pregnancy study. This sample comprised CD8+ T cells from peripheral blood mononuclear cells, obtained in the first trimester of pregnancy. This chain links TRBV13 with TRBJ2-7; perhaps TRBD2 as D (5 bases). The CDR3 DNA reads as TGTGCCAGCAGCTCCACACTAGGCAGCGAATTTTACGAGCAGTACTTC. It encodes CASSSTLGSEFYEQYF.